Shown below are 19 T cell receptor beta chains from a single sample sequenced in a study of cytomegalovirus exposure and HLA in healthy donors. A multiplex PCR was run with 60 Vbeta primers and 13 Jbeta primers. TCRdb's copy holds only in-frame clones and misses some; the assay was immunoSEQ multiplex PCR. Of 100,000 to 120,000 clones listed, about 80% are singletons. Sequencing was carried out using PBMCs. These receptors were obtained from a young man in good health and CMV-seronegative.

The genes are TRBV14 and TRBJ2-5; 8 nucleotides line up with TRBD2. CDR1 is SGHDN, CDR2 FVKESK, per germline. J lost 4 bases, V lost 3 bases, and 7 bases had no gene match. The CDR3 runs to 15 residues. CDR3 residues: CASSQSAGAGETQYF. CDR3 in DNA: TGTGCCAGCAGCCAGTCAGCGGGAGCTGGAGAGACCCAGTACTTC.

Turning to this clone: At one of its ends the junction is not consistent with the germline gene, which may arise from a read error. Other nucleotide sequences from this sample produce the same CDR3. The V and J genes are TRBV6-6 and TRBJ1-2, with D uncertain. Germline V gene lookup returns CDR1 MNHNY and CDR2 SVGAGI (reference sequence). The CDR3 sequence is 12 residues long. DNA for the CDR3: TGTGCCAGCAGTTACCGAGGGCAGGCCTTTCCCTTC. Translated, it gives CASSYRGQAFPF.

This clone was recorded a few times. The CDR3 DNA sequence: TGTGCCAGCAGTTACGCGGGGACTCCCCCCGGCGAGCAGTACTTC. Translated, it gives CASSYAGTPPGEQYF. The rearrangement links TRBV6-5 to TRBJ2-7; D might be TRBD2 (6 bases). Germline CDR1 and CDR2: MNHEY and SVGAGI. Trimming cost V 2 bases and J 6 bases, with 17 bases left between them. The CDR3 is made up of 15 amino acids.

The chain couples TRBV30 to TRBJ1-5, with 7 bases fitting TRBD1. Germline V lookup: CDR1 GTSNPN, CDR2 SVGIG (reference sequence). This CDR3 is built from 12 residues. V gave up 5 bases and J gave up 6 bases; unmatched junction bases: 4. CDR3 amino acids: CAWDRAAQPQHF. The DNA of the CDR3 is TGTGCCTGGGACAGGGCGGCTCAGCCCCAGCATTTT.

The V call is TRBV6-6, the J call TRBJ1-2; D is undetermined. The CDR3 is made up of 11 amino acids. V lost 4 bases, J lost 2 bases, and 2 bases lay in between. Germline CDR1 and CDR2: MNHNY and SVGAGI (reference sequence). This CDR3 is CASSLNYGYTF. The CDR3 region has the DNA TGTGCCAGCAGTTTAAACTATGGCTACACCTTC.

This clone was observed a handful of times. The genes are TRBV6-1 and TRBJ2-2; the match to TRBD1 covers 8 bases. CDR1 and CDR2 from the germline V gene are MNHNS and SASEGT. The CDR3 sequence is 15 residues long. J gave up 6 bases and V 2 bases, and 5 bases lay outside the gene matches. CDR3 amino acids: CASSELTGEAGELFF. For the CDR3, the DNA is TGTGCCAGCAGTGAACTGACAGGGGAGGCCGGGGAGCTGTTTTTT.

CDR3 loop: CASSWSPNQPQHF. DNA for the CDR3: TGTGCCAGCAGTTGGAGTCCTAATCAGCCCCAGCATTTT. The chain has TRBV27 and TRBJ1-5; D gene ambiguous. The CDR3 runs to 13 residues. The germline V and J ends were trimmed by 4 bases and 4 bases, with 8 bases remaining between them. Germline values: CDR1 MNHEY, CDR2 SMNVEV (reference sequence).

The chain joins TRBV6-5 to TRBJ2-2; no reliable D call. The CDR3 length is 11 residues. V was clipped by 10 bases and J by 4 bases, with 7 bases between them. Germline V CDR1 and CDR2: MNHEY, SVGAGI. The CDR3 loop reads CAITPTGELFF. The CDR3 nucleotides read TGTGCCATTACACCCACCGGGGAGCTGTTTTTT.

The CDR3 region has the DNA TGTGCCAGTAGTAAGGGGGCGAGGAATGAGCAGTTCTTC. Translating it yields CASSKGARNEQFF. The genes are TRBV19 and TRBJ2-1; 7 bases align to TRBD1. Germline V CDR1 and CDR2: LNHDA, SQIVND (reference sequence). There are 13 residues in the CDR3. J was trimmed by 7 bases and V by 4 bases; bases with no gene match: 4.

There are a few counts of this clone. The V call is TRBV4-2, the J call TRBJ1-5; maybe TRBD1 (5 bases). V shed 0 bases and J shed 9 bases, with 9 bases lying between them. Germline V CDR1 and CDR2: LGHNA, YNFKEQ. The CDR3 runs 13 residues. The CDR3 loop reads CASSQDVGGPQHF. The CDR3 coding sequence is TGTGCCAGCAGCCAAGATGTGGGGGGGCCCCAGCATTTT.

This chain uses TRBV10-1 with TRBJ2-7; 9 positions agree with TRBD1. J was trimmed by 6 bases and V by 4 bases; bases with no gene match: 7. This CDR3 contains 14 residues. The V gene's germline CDR1 is WNHNN and CDR2 SYGVQD (reference sequence). CDR3 region: CASSASGQGIEQYF. For the CDR3, the DNA is TGCGCCAGCAGTGCGTCTGGACAGGGGATCGAGCAGTACTTC.

V usage is TRBV19 and J usage is TRBJ2-7; a possible D gene is TRBD2 (5 bases). The CDR3 loop spans 13 amino acids. Looked up from germline, CDR1 is LNHDA and CDR2 is SQIVND (reference sequence). V dropped 1 base and J dropped 5 bases, with 9 bases sitting between them. The CDR3 DNA is TGTGCCAGTAGTATAGTATCCGGGGACGAGCAGTACTTC. Translated: CASSIVSGDEQYF.

The CDR3 DNA reads as TGTGCCAGCGGACTAGCCACAGATACGCAGTATTTT. Its protein product is CASGLATDTQYF. V and J are TRBV19 and TRBJ2-3, with TRBD2 matching over 8 bases. J was trimmed by 2 bases and V by 9 bases; bases with no gene match: 1. Germline V gene sequence: CDR1 LNHDA, CDR2 SQIVND (reference sequence). The CDR3 runs 12 residues. The variable domain in full, completed from reference TRBV19 and TRBJ2-3, reads DGGITQSPKYLFRKEGQNVTLSCEQNLNHDAMYWYRQDPGQGLRLIYYSQIVNDFQKGDIAEGYSVSREKKESFPLTVTSAQKNPTAFYLCASGLATDTQYFGPGTRLTVL.

The chain has TRBV19 and TRBJ2-3; 11 nucleotides line up with TRBD2. Germline V gene sequence: CDR1 LNHDA, CDR2 SQIVND (reference sequence). V shed 7 bases, J shed 3 bases, and the junction held 6 bases outside the gene matches. The length of the CDR3 is 15 residues. CDR3 sequence: CASKTSGSETDTQYF. The CDR3, as DNA: TGTGCCAGTAAAACTAGCGGGAGTGAGACAGATACGCAGTATTTT. The whole variable domain, filled in from reference TRBV19 and TRBJ2-3, reads DGGITQSPKYLFRKEGQNVTLSCEQNLNHDAMYWYRQDPGQGLRLIYYSQIVNDFQKGDIAEGYSVSREKKESFPLTVTSAQKNPTAFYLCASKTSGSETDTQYFGPGTRLTVL.

The chain recombines TRBV4-2 with TRBJ2-2; maybe TRBD1 (6 bases). Per the germline V gene, CDR1 is LGHNA and CDR2 is YNFKEQ. V was trimmed by 4 bases and J by 6 bases, leaving 15 bases between them. This CDR3 has 15 amino acids. CDR3 in DNA: TGTGCCAGCAGCCGGTCAGGGGCTGGATCCGGGGAGCTGTTTTTT. It translates to CASSRSGAGSGELFF.

The rearrangement links TRBV4-1 to TRBJ2-4, with TRBD1 as a possible D gene (5 bases). Trimming shortened V by 4 bases and J by 6 bases, and 16 bases separated the two germline ends. The CDR3 sequence is 15 residues long. CDR1 is MGHRA, CDR2 YSYEKL, per germline. The CDR3 protein is CASSLQGVDGNIQYF. For the CDR3, the DNA is TGCGCCAGCAGCCTCCAAGGGGTGGATGGAAACATTCAGTACTTC.

The rearrangement links TRBV4-3 to TRBJ2-5, with TRBD2 as a possible D gene (5 bases). Per the germline V gene, CDR1 is LGHNA and CDR2 is YSLEER. This CDR3 is built from 17 residues. Between the trimmed V and J ends, which lost 0 bases and 2 bases, there was a span of 16 bases. For the CDR3, the DNA is TGCGCCAGCAGCCAAGATCGAAGCGCTCGAGGGCAAGAGACCCAGTACTTC. Amino acid sequence: CASSQDRSARGQETQYF.

This chain uses TRBV28 with TRBJ1-1; D uncertain. The CDR3 is 12 residues long. Germline CDR1 is MDHEN and CDR2 is SYDVKM. Trimming shortened V by 6 bases and J by 0 bases, and 5 bases separated the two germline ends. As DNA, the CDR3 is TGTGCCAGCAGCACGGTGAACACTGAAGCTTTCTTT. Translation gives CASSTVNTEAFF.

The gene calls are TRBV7-9 and TRBJ2-3, with D unresolved. The CDR3 extends over 12 amino acids. The V gene lost 5 bases and the J gene lost 6 bases, with 9 bases spanning the gap. CDR1 and CDR2 from the germline V gene are SEHNR and FQNEAQ (reference sequence). The CDR3 nucleotides read TGTGCCAGCAGCCGAGCCGGGGATACGCAGTATTTT. Its protein is CASSRAGDTQYF.